The 12 T cell receptor beta chains below all came from one sample that was sequenced in a study of T cell repertoires in cytomegalovirus infection. TCRdb called the reads again in MiXCR, with one record for every CDR3 protein. The sample carries 84,000 or so distinct CDR3 sequences, about 44% recorded once. For these receptors, no antigen is known. This material consisted of CD8+ T cells from cultured PBMCs, taken from culture after CMV antigen stimulation. These receptors came from a human donor in good health (CMV status not recorded). Some clones in this sample may be carry-over from other donors' samples.

This clonotype was recorded at least ten times. This sequence joins TRBV7-2 and TRBJ1-5; D is unresolved. Germline loops: CDR1 SGHTA, CDR2 FQGNSA. The CDR3 covers 13 residues. Trimming took 5 bases from V and 5 from J, leaving 10 bases between them. CDR3 region: CASSADTYQPQHF. The CDR3 bases are TGTGCCAGCAGCGCGGATACTTATCAGCCCCAGCATTTT.

This clonotype was seen once. The chain has TRBV7-9 and TRBJ2-4; TRBD1 aligns across 7 bases. Trimming cost V 5 bases and J 0 bases; bases outside gene matches: 7. This CDR3 is built from 16 residues. Germline values: CDR1 SEHNR, CDR2 FQNEAQ (reference sequence). For the CDR3, the DNA is TGTGCCAGCAGCACCACACAGGGGTTAGCCAAAAACATTCAGTACTTC. Protein product: CASSTTQGLAKNIQYF.

The table lists this clonotype with a few counts. The chain recombines TRBV2 with TRBJ1-4, with 10 bases fitting TRBD1. This CDR3 spans 17 amino acids. J gave up 7 bases and V 6 bases, and 14 bases lay outside the gene matches. The germline V gene encodes CDR1 SNHLY and CDR2 FYNNEI. The CDR3 sequence: CASRAPISTGGLEKLFF. The DNA of the CDR3 is TGTGCCAGCAGAGCACCCATCTCGACAGGGGGCCTTGAAAAACTGTTTTTT.

Only a few counts were recorded for this clonotype. The gene calls are TRBV28 and TRBJ1-2; D is unresolved. V was clipped by 6 bases and J by 4 bases, with 12 bases between them. The CDR3 runs 13 residues. Germline loops: CDR1 MDHEN, CDR2 SYDVKM. The CDR3 bases are TGTGCCAGCAGAGCGGCGGGGATCTATGGCTACACCTTC. It encodes CASRAAGIYGYTF.

This clonotype was seen a handful of times. The chain's CDR3 is CASSLFGATDTQYF. The DNA of the CDR3 is TGTGCCAGCAGTTTATTTGGAGCCACAGATACGCAGTATTTT. This chain links TRBV27 with TRBJ2-3; D gene uncertain. Trimming stripped 1 base from V and 2 bases from J, with 7 bases between. The CDR3 is 14 amino acids. Germline lookup yields CDR1 MNHEY and CDR2 SMNVEV (reference sequence).

This chain uses TRBV7-2 with TRBJ1-2; tentatively, D is TRBD1 (6 bases). Germline V gene data show CDR1 as SGHTA and CDR2 as FQGNSA. Deletions cut 10 bases from V and 8 bases from J, with 20 bases between. The CDR3 is 13 residues long. CDR3 residues: CATWLGAGEGYTF. DNA for the CDR3: TGTGCCACATGGTTGGGGGCAGGAGAAGGCTACACCTTC.

This chain uses TRBV28 with TRBJ2-7; TRBD2 is a possible D gene (5 bases). Germline loops: CDR1 MDHEN, CDR2 SYDVKM. V was cut by 7 bases and J by 10 bases, with 23 bases left in between. The CDR3 covers 14 residues. CDR3: CASTTTQLDHHQYF. Written as DNA, the CDR3 is TGTGCCAGCACCACCACCCAACTAGACCACCACCAGTACTTC.

The V call is TRBV7-2, the J call TRBJ2-2; 8 nucleotides line up with TRBD1. Germline trimming cut 5 bases from V and 7 bases from J; bases unmatched to any gene: 9. Germline CDR1 and CDR2: SGHTA and FQGNSA. CDR3 length: 15 residues. In DNA, the CDR3 is TGTGCCAGCAGCCAGGGGGCTGCCATTTACGGGGAGCTGTTTTTT. Translating gives CASSQGAAIYGELFF.

The chain employs TRBV12-3 or TRBV12-4 and TRBJ1-2; D gene uncertain. The CDR3 runs 13 residues. V lost 2 bases to trimming and J lost 1 base, with 5 bases between them. The CDR3 DNA sequence: TGTGCCAGCAGTTTACGGGATAACTATGGCTACACCTTC. Its protein is CASSLRDNYGYTF.

This chain connects TRBV7-9 to TRBJ1-5; 8 nucleotides match TRBD1. V shed 5 bases and J 7 bases; nucleotides not matched to a gene: 10. The CDR3 length is 15 residues. Germline V gene data show CDR1 as SEHNR and CDR2 as FQNEAQ (reference sequence). Here the CDR3 DNA reads TGTGCCAGCAGCCCAGGGGGCGCGTGGGACCAGCCCCAGCATTTT. Translating it yields CASSPGGAWDQPQHF. The full variable domain, rest sourced from reference TRBV7-9 and TRBJ1-5, is DTGVSQNPRHKITKRGQNVTFRCDPISEHNRLYWYRQTLGQGPEFLTYFQNEAQLEKSRLLSDRFSAERPKGSFSTLEIQRTEQGDSAMYLCASSPGGAWDQPQHFGDGTRLSIL.

This clonotype was seen more than once but under ten times. The chain is built from TRBV6-1 and TRBJ1-1; D unclear. The germline V and J ends were trimmed by 7 bases and 1 base, with 22 bases remaining between them. Germline V CDR1 and CDR2: MNHNS, SASEGT. This CDR3 has 17 amino acids. CDR3 in amino acids: CASKILPIGEANTEAFF. CDR3 nucleotides: TGTGCCAGCAAAATACTTCCCATCGGGGAAGCGAACACTGAAGCTTTCTTT.

This clonotype was recorded a few times. The rearrangement uses TRBV7-2 and TRBJ2-1; 9 bases map to TRBD2. With V trimmed by 5 bases and J by 7 bases, 9 bases remained unmatched. This CDR3 spans 15 amino acids. Germline assignment: CDR1 SGHTA and CDR2 FQGNSA. The CDR3 DNA sequence: TGTGCCAGCAGCCCATTTTATAGCGGGGGAAATGAGCAGTTCTTC. This codes for CASSPFYSGGNEQFF.